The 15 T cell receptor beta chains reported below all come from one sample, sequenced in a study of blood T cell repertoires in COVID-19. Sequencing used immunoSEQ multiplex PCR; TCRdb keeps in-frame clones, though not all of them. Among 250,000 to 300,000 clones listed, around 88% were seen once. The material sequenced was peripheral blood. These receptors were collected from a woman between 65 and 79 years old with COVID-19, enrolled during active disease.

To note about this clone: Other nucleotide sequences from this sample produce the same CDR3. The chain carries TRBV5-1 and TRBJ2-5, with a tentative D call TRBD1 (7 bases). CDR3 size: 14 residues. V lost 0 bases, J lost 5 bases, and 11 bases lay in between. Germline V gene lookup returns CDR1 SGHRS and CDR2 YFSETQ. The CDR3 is CASSLGQGGETQYF. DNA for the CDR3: TGCGCCAGCAGCTTGGGACAGGGAGGCGAGACCCAGTACTTC.

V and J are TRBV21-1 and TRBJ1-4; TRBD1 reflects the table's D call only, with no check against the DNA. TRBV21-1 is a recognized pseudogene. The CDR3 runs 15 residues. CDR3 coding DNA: TGTGCCAGCAGCATTACAGGGGAGACTAATGAAAAACTGTTTTTT. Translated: CASSITGETNEKLFF.

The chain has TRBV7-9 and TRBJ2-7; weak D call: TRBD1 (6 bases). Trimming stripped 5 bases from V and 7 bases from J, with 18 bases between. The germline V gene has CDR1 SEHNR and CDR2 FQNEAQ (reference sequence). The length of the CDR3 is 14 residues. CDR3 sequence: CASSRDAGADEQYF. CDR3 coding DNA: TGTGCCAGCAGCCGAGATGCAGGGGCGGATGAGCAGTACTTC.

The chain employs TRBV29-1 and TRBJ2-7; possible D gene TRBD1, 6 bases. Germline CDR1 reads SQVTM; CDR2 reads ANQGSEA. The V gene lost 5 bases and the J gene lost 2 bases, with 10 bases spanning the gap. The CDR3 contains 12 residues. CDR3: CSVTQGTYEQYF. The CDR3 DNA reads TGCAGCGTTACACAGGGCACCTACGAGCAGTACTTC.

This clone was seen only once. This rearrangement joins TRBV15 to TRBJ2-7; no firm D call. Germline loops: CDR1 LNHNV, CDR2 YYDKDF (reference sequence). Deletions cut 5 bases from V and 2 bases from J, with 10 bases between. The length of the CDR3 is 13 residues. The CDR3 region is CATSESSTYEQYF. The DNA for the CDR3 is TGTGCCACCAGCGAGTCATCTACCTACGAGCAGTACTTC.

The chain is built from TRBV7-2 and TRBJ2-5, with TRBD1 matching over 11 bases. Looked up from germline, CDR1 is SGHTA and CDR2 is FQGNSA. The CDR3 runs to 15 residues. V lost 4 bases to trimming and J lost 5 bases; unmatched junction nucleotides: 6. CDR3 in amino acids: CASSSPDRGLETQYF. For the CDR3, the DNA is TGTGCCAGCAGCTCACCGGACAGGGGGCTGGAGACCCAGTACTTC. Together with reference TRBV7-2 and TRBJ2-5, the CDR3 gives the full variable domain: GAGVSQSPSNKVTEKGKDVELRCDPISGHTALYWYRQSLGQGLEFLIYFQGNSAPDKSGLPSDRFSAERTGGSVSTLTIQRTQQEDSAVYLCASSSPDRGLETQYFGPGTRLLVL.

DNA for the CDR3: TGCGCCAGTCGTAGCGGGGGAGAGGGTGAGCAGTTCTTC. It translates to CASRSGGEGEQFF. This chain links TRBV5-1 with TRBJ2-1, with 9 bases that match TRBD2. The CDR3 has 13 amino acids. CDR1 and CDR2 (germline): SGHRS, YFSETQ. V gave up 8 bases and J gave up 9 bases; unmatched junction bases: 9.

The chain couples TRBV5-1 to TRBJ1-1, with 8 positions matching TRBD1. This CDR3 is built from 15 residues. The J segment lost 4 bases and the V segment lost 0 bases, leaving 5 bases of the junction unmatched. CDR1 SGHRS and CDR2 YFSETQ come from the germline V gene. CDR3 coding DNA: TGCGCCAGCAGCTTGGCGACAGGGGAGAGCACTGAAGCTTTCTTT. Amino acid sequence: CASSLATGESTEAFF.

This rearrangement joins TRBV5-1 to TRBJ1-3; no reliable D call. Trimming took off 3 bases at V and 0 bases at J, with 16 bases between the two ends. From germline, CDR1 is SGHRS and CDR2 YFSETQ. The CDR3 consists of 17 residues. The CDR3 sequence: CASSSTSPVLSGNTIYF. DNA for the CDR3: TGCGCCAGCAGCTCGACATCACCGGTCCTCTCTGGAAACACCATATATTTT.

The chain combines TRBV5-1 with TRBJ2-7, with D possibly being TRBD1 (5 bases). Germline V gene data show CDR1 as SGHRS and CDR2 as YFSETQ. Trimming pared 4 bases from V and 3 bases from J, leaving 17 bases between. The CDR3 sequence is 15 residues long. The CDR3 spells CASSVTDSLIYEQYF. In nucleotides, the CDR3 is TGCGCCAGCAGCGTGACAGACTCCCTAATCTACGAGCAGTACTTC.

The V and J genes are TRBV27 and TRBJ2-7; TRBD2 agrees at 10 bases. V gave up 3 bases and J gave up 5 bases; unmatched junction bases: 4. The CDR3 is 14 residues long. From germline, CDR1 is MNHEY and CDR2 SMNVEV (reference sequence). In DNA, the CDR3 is TGTGCCAGCAGTTTCGGACTAGCGGCACACGAGCAGTACTTC. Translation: CASSFGLAAHEQYF.

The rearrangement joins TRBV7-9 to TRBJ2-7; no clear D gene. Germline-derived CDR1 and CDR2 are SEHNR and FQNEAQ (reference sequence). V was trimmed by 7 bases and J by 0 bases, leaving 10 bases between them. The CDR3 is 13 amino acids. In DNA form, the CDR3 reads TGTGCCAGCACCCGGTCCACCTCCTACGAGCAGTACTTC. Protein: CASTRSTSYEQYF.

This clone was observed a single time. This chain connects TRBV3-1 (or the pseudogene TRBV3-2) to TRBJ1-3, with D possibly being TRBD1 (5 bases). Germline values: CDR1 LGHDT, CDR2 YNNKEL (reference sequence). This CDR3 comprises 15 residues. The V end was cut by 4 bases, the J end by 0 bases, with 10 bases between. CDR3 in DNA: TGTGCCAGCAGCCTTAAAGGGGTCTCTGGAAACACCATATATTTT. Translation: CASSLKGVSGNTIYF.

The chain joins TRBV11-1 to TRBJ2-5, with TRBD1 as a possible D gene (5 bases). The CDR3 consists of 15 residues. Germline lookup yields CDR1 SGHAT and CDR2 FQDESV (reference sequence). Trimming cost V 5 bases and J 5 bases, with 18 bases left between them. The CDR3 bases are TGTGCCAGCAGCGATCGAGACAGTCGATTTGAGACCCAGTACTTC. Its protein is CASSDRDSRFETQYF.

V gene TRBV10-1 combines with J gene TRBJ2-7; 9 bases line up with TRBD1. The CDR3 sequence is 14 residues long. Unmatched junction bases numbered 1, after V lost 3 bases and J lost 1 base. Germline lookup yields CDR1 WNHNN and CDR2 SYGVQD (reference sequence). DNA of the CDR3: TGCGCCAGCAGTGAACAGGGGGCGTCCTACGAGCAGTACTTC. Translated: CASSEQGASYEQYF.